This T cell receptor beta chain was observed in a study of PD-L1 blockade in urothelial cancer. This sample's time point: pretreatment peripheral blood. Urothelial carcinoma in patients was locally advanced or metastatic. Spiking of synthetic TCR analog templates was performed in each PCR. Clones were sequenced by immunoSEQ multiplex PCR, and TCRdb holds only the in-frame ones, with some missing. Of tens of thousands of clones in the sample, approximately 85% are singletons; the top ten hold 6% to 7%. Trimming removed 6 bases at V and 6 bases at J, with 12 bases between. The CDR3 is made up of 13 amino acids. The germline gives CDR1 SGHVS, CDR2 FNYEAQ.

J is TRBJ1-5 and V is TRBV7-6; D ambiguous. The receptor was isolated from a man in his sixties with urothelial cancer. Sequences were derived from PBMCs, sampled around atezolizumab (anti-PD-L1) treatment. CDR3 coding DNA: TGTGCCAGCAGTAGACTTTTCGGTCAGCCCCAGCATTTT. It yields the protein CASSRLFGQPQHF.